The rows below give T cell receptor beta chains drawn from one sample of a study of T cells in Graves' hyperthyroidism and ophthalmopathy. MiXCR, run by TCRdb on the multiplex PCR reads, gives a single entry per CDR3 protein. This table holds a few hundred thousand distinct CDR3 sequences, roughly 20% found once. The sequenced sample was blood. Every receptor here comes from a man aged 50 to 59 with Graves' ophthalmopathy. CDR3s leave out the opening cysteine and the closing phenylalanine or tryptophan.

TRBV3-1,TRBJ2-5,ASSQELARRQETQY
TRBV6-1,TRBJ1-6,ASSSTLRTGPSYNSPLH
TRBV11-2,TRBJ1-5,ASSLAPGDQPQH
TRBV12-3/TRBV12-4,TRBJ1-2,ASSTRQGFGWGYT
TRBV4-1,TRBJ2-1,AGSPVNSNEQF
TRBV4-1,TRBJ2-1,ASSQDINRGLRGEQF
TRBV19,TRBJ2-6,ASSPRLWREAYNTGANVLT
TRBV7-9,TRBJ2-2,ASSLGTVLNTGELF
TRBV6-2/TRBV6-3,TRBJ2-1,ASRSGYNEQF
TRBV11-3,TRBJ2-3,ASSFGQGAGDTQY
TRBV15,TRBJ1-1,ATGRIWVSGTEAF
TRBV7-9,TRBJ1-4,ASSADRGAREKLF
TRBV2,TRBJ1-1,ASSASRTEAF
TRBV2,TRBJ2-2,ASMGGSNTGELF
TRBV12-3/TRBV12-4,TRBJ1-4,ASSLDRGGGKLF
TRBV3-1,TRBJ1-2,ASSQTSENGYT
TRBV2,TRBJ2-5,ASSEWGQGREETQY
TRBV24-1,TRBJ2-1,ATSERLAGGNEQF
TRBV20-1,TRBJ2-7,SARAGTGNYEQY
TRBV7-6,TRBJ1-2,ASSSIDSSYGYT
TRBV2,TRBJ2-4,ASTNRAQNIQY
TRBV6-9,TRBJ2-1,ASSYQRDLNEQF
TRBV12-5,TRBJ2-7,ASGLPPTPYEQY
TRBV2,TRBJ2-1,ASSADREVEQF
TRBV2,TRBJ1-1,ASTGPLNTEAF
TRBV24-1,TRBJ2-1,ATSDSGTVRGEQF
TRBV6-5,TRBJ2-5,ASSYARGGYETQY
TRBV28,TRBJ2-7,ASSLSTVSYEQY
TRBV2,TRBJ2-3,ASSLKNTQY
TRBV11-1,TRBJ2-1,ASSRDPRGYNEQF
TRBV9,TRBJ2-1,ASSPRLAAVSNEQF
TRBV6-1,TRBJ1-1,AIARGSYTEAF
TRBV5-1,TRBJ1-6,ASSPSGGSGSPLH
TRBV10-3,TRBJ2-1,AISEREGQQQF
TRBV29-1,TRBJ2-1,SVSSGSGREQF
TRBV5-1,TRBJ2-7,ASSLTTGSSYEQY